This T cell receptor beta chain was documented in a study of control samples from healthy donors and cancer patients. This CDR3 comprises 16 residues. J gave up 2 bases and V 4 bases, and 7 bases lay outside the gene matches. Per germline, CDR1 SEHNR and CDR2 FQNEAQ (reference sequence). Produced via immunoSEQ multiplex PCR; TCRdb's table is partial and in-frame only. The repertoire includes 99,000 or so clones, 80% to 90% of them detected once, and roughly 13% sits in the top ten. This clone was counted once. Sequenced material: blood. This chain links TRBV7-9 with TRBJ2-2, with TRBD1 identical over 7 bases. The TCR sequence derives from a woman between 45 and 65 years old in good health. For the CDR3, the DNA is TGTGCCAGCAGCTCCGAGGGACAGATCAACACCGGGGAGCTGTTTTTT. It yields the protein CASSSEGQINTGELFF.